The rows below give T cell receptor beta chains drawn from one sample of a study of T cell responses to AZD1222 COVID-19 vaccine. TCRdb's copy holds only in-frame clones and misses some; the assay was immunoSEQ multiplex PCR. The data contain some 93,000 clones, around 87% of them singletons. The source was peripheral blood, collected 28 days after the second AZD1222 dose. Receptors originate from an adult who received the AZD1222 COVID-19 vaccine. Both conserved end residues are part of each CDR3. D genes are given only for firm matches. The size field is filled for only some rows; it gives once, few, many or a size class.

clone_size	v_call	d_call	cdr3_length	j_call	cdr3_nt	cdr3_aa
-	TRBV7-9	-	15	TRBJ2-7	TGTGCCAGCAGCCCCTCGACCGGGCTCCTTGACGAGCAGTACTTC	CASSPSTGLLDEQYF
-	TRBV6-1	-	13	TRBJ1-2	TGTGCCAGCAGTGAATTAGGGTCCTCTCGCTACACCTTC	CASSELGSSRYTF
-	TRBV19	-	13	TRBJ1-2	TGTGCCAGTAGTATTGACAGATTATCGGGCTACACCTTC	CASSIDRLSGYTF
once	TRBV28	-	15	TRBJ2-5	TGTGCCAGCAGTTTAAGGCGGCACCATCAAGAGACCCAGTACTTC	CASSLRRHHQETQYF
-	TRBV30	-	12	TRBJ2-4	TGTGCCTGGAGTGTACTCGGAGGCATTCAGTACTTC	CAWSVLGGIQYF
-	TRBV27	-	15	TRBJ1-1	TGTGCCAGCAGTTTGACAGGAGCGTTGAACACTGAAGCTTTCTTT	CASSLTGALNTEAFF
-	TRBV7-2	-	18	TRBJ2-7	TGTGCCAGCAGCTCGCCGCAGCCCCAGATCGCCGCGGACTACGAGCAGTACTTC	CASSSPQPQIAADYEQYF
-	TRBV30	-	14	TRBJ2-2	TGTGCCTGGAGGGCCACAGGGAGTACCGGGGAGCTGTTTTTT	CAWRATGSTGELFF
-	TRBV9	TRBD2	19	TRBJ2-3	TGTGCCAGCAGCCCCCGGCTAGCGGGAGGGCGGGGAGGCACAGATACGCAGTATTTT	CASSPRLAGGRGGTDTQYF
-	TRBV19	TRBD1	16	TRBJ1-1	TGTGCCAGTACCCTGAGGGGGGGACAGATGAACACTGAAGCTTTCTTT	CASTLRGGQMNTEAFF
-	TRBV27	-	14	TRBJ1-3	TGTGCCAGCAGCGACCTGAGGAACGGAAACACCATATATTTT	CASSDLRNGNTIYF
once	TRBV28	-	16	TRBJ1-3	TGTGCCAGCAGTTTACCAGGCAGGAGCTCTGGAAACACCATATATTTT	CASSLPGRSSGNTIYF
-	TRBV9	-	17	TRBJ2-3	TGTGCCAGCAGCGTAGATGAAGGGGATACTAGCACAGATACGCAGTATTTT	CASSVDEGDTSTDTQYF
once	TRBV29-1	TRBD2	16	TRBJ2-7	TGCAGCGTTGAACAAAGACTAGCGGGAGGGCCGAGTGAGCAGTACTTC	CSVEQRLAGGPSEQYF
-	TRBV5-1	TRBD1	16	TRBJ1-2	TGCGCCAGCAGCCAGGGGACAGGGGGAATAGCTTATGGCTACACCTTC	CASSQGTGGIAYGYTF
once	TRBV29-1	-	12	TRBJ1-2	TGCAGCGTGGTCACAGGTTTTCGAAGCTACACCTTC	CSVVTGFRSYTF
once	TRBV19	-	13	TRBJ1-3	TGTGCCAGTAGTATAACAGGAGCGAACACCATATATTTT	CASSITGANTIYF
-	TRBV4-2	TRBD1	15	TRBJ1-2	TGTGCCAGCAGCCAGACGGACAGGGGGCGCGATGGCTACACCTTC	CASSQTDRGRDGYTF
-	TRBV10-3	-	16	TRBJ1-6	TGTGCCATCAGTGAGCCCCCGGGCAGGGTCGGTTCACCCCTCCACTTT	CAISEPPGRVGSPLHF
-	TRBV6-2/TRBV6-3	-	13	TRBJ1-4	TGTGCCAGCAGTTACTCGACCGGAGAAAAACTGTTTTTT	CASSYSTGEKLFF
-	TRBV12-5	-	19	TRBJ1-4	TGTGCTAGTGGCCCTGACCCCTCTTTTACGGGGGGCAGGCATGAAAAACTGTTTTTT	CASGPDPSFTGGRHEKLFF
-	TRBV28	TRBD1	14	TRBJ2-4	TGTGCCAGCAGCCCCCCCACAGGGGAAAACATTCAGTACTTC	CASSPPTGENIQYF
once	TRBV5-1	-	13	TRBJ1-2	TGCGCCAGCAGCTTGGGGGTTCACTATGGCTACACCTTC	CASSLGVHYGYTF
-	TRBV4-1	TRBD2	16	TRBJ2-2	TGCGCCAGCAGCCCCCTATCGGGGGGGCGCACCGGGGAGCTGTTTTTT	CASSPLSGGRTGELFF
-	TRBV24-1	TRBD1	16	TRBJ1-5	TGTGCCACCAGTGATGTGTCAGGGGGCTTCAATCAGCCCCAGCATTTT	CATSDVSGGFNQPQHF
-	TRBV9	-	16	TRBJ1-1	TGTGCCAGCAGCCCACAAATGGGGGGGCTTAACTCTGAAGCTTTCTTT	CASSPQMGGLNSEAFF
-	TRBV5-1	-	11	TRBJ2-5	TGCGCCAGCAGCCAGAAAGAGACCCAGTACTTC	CASSQKETQYF
-	TRBV5-6	-	12	TRBJ1-1	TGTGCCAGCAGCTTGGGGTGGACTGAAGCTTTCTTT	CASSLGWTEAFF
-	TRBV10-1	-	14	TRBJ2-4	TGCGCCAGCAGTGAGGCCGGAGGTTGGGACATTCAGTACTTC	CASSEAGGWDIQYF